One and the same sample provided the 14 T cell receptor beta chains below, sequenced in a study of T cell responses to AZD1222 COVID-19 vaccine. Sequencing used immunoSEQ multiplex PCR; TCRdb keeps in-frame clones, though not all of them. The sample includes about 94,000 clones, roughly 88% seen only once; the top ten take around an eighth. Sequences were derived from peripheral blood, sampled 28 days after the second AZD1222 dose. Receptors originate from an adult who received the AZD1222 COVID-19 vaccine.

CDR3 in DNA: TGCGCCAGCAGCTTGGACCCACAGGGCTCTGGAAACACCATATATTTT. This translates into CASSLDPQGSGNTIYF. The chain combines TRBV5-1 with TRBJ1-3; possibly TRBD1 for D (6 bases). The ends were cut back, 0 bases at V and 0 bases at J, with 10 bases in the middle. The CDR3 has 16 amino acids. Germline V gene data show CDR1 as SGHRS and CDR2 as YFSETQ.

This clone was seen only a few times. The chain employs TRBV6-4 and TRBJ2-3; 8 positions match TRBD2. This CDR3 is 15 amino acids long. V shed 0 bases, J shed 1 base, and the junction held 0 bases outside the gene matches. Germline V gene lookup returns CDR1 MRHNA and CDR2 SNTAGT. CDR3 protein: CASSDSRGGTDTQYF. CDR3 bases: TGTGCCAGCAGTGACTCGCGGGGGGGCACAGATACGCAGTATTTT.

V gene TRBV5-4 combines with J gene TRBJ2-7; D remains unclear. The CDR3 consists of 12 residues. Trimming stripped 0 bases from V and 2 bases from J, with 3 bases between. Germline CDR1 reads SGHNT; CDR2 reads YYREEE (reference sequence). The CDR3 here is CASSLGAYEQYF. The CDR3 nucleotides read TGTGCCAGCAGCTTGGGGGCCTACGAGCAGTACTTC.

The chain couples TRBV3-1 (or the pseudogene TRBV3-2) to TRBJ2-5; D is undetermined. Trimming shortened V by 5 bases and J by 1 base, and 23 bases separated the two germline ends. The CDR3 runs to 18 residues. CDR1 and CDR2 from the germline V gene are LGHDT and YNNKEL (reference sequence). The CDR3: CASSIMGPTPAFQETQYF. CDR3 DNA: TGTGCCAGCAGCATCATGGGCCCTACTCCGGCCTTCCAAGAGACCCAGTACTTC.

The chain employs TRBV9 and TRBJ1-1, with 8 bases that match TRBD1. Unmatched junction bases numbered 7, after V lost 2 bases and J lost 4 bases. Germline values: CDR1 SGDLS, CDR2 YYNGEE. The CDR3 spans 15 residues. Here the CDR3 DNA reads TGTGCCAGCAGCGTCAAGGACAGGGTCGGCACTGAAGCTTTCTTT. Its translation is CASSVKDRVGTEAFF.

The V gene is TRBV18, the J gene TRBJ1-5; D unresolved. V was clipped by 3 bases and J by 0 bases, with 12 bases between them. This CDR3 contains 16 residues. Germline values: CDR1 KGHSH, CDR2 LQKENI. CDR3 nucleotides: TGTGCCAGCTCACCGTCGGTGCCCAATAGCAATCAGCCCCAGCATTTT. It yields the protein CASSPSVPNSNQPQHF.

V usage is TRBV7-9 and J usage is TRBJ1-1; no clear D gene. Looked up from germline, CDR1 is SEHNR and CDR2 is FQNEAQ (reference sequence). Trimming took off 3 bases at V and 0 bases at J, with 5 bases between the two ends. The CDR3 spans 13 residues. The CDR3 protein is CASSLDMNTEAFF. CDR3 DNA: TGTGCCAGCAGCTTGGATATGAACACTGAAGCTTTCTTT.

In its sample, this clone was seen a few times. The V call is TRBV3-1 (or the pseudogene TRBV3-2), the J call TRBJ1-2; D unresolved. The CDR3 runs 18 residues. The V gene's germline CDR1 is LGHDT and CDR2 YNNKEL (reference sequence). Trimming removed 0 bases at V and 7 bases at J, with 24 bases between. CDR3 in amino acids: CASSQDRTGEGTEGGYTF. The DNA of the CDR3 is TGTGCCAGCAGCCAAGATCGAACGGGTGAGGGAACGGAGGGTGGCTACACCTTC.

CDR3 residues: CSGTGVNTEAFF. As DNA, the CDR3 is TGCAGCGGCACAGGGGTGAACACTGAAGCTTTCTTT. The chain couples TRBV29-1 to TRBJ1-1; TRBD1 agrees at 7 bases. Germline V gene data show CDR1 as SQVTM and CDR2 as ANQGSEA. The junction had 2 bases not matched to a gene; V was cut back by 7 bases and J by 0 bases. CDR3 size: 12 residues.

This chain connects TRBV7-9 to TRBJ1-2; D unresolved. CDR3 length equals 12 residues. CDR1 and CDR2 from the germline V gene are SEHNR and FQNEAQ (reference sequence). Trimming removed 3 bases from V and 3 bases from J, with 5 bases in between. CDR3 sequence: CASSFRDYGYTF. CDR3 in DNA: TGTGCCAGCAGCTTCCGGGACTATGGCTACACCTTC.

The chain carries TRBV18 and TRBJ1-3, with D unclear. CDR1 and CDR2 (germline): KGHSH, LQKENI. The CDR3 extends over 15 amino acids. The V end lost 5 bases, the J end lost 2 bases, and 13 bases lay between the germline ends. In DNA, the CDR3 is TGTGCCAGCTCAACGCGGGCCCTACCTGGAAACACCATATATTTT. Translated: CASSTRALPGNTIYF.

This clone was found once. V and J are TRBV4-1 and TRBJ2-3; tentatively, D is TRBD2 (5 bases). V was trimmed by 1 base and J by 1 base, leaving 9 bases between them. This CDR3 region has 15 residues. Per the germline V gene, CDR1 is MGHRA and CDR2 is YSYEKL. The CDR3 DNA is TGCGCCAGCAGCCAAGTCGAACTAGGCACAGATACGCAGTATTTT. It is translated as CASSQVELGTDTQYF.

The chain employs TRBV6-5 and TRBJ2-3; D may correspond to TRBD1 or TRBD2 (5 bases each). The germline V gene has CDR1 MNHEY and CDR2 SVGAGI. Trimming stripped 6 bases from V and 6 bases from J, with 19 bases between. The CDR3 totals 15 residues. The CDR3 DNA reads as TGTGCCAGCAGGCATCGGGACCTTCGTTCCGATACGCAGTATTTT. Its translation is CASRHRDLRSDTQYF.

This chain joins TRBV4-3 and TRBJ2-7; 12 nucleotides align to TRBD2. Trimming at V came to 4 bases and at J to 2 bases, leaving 6 bases not matched to a gene. This CDR3 comprises 16 residues. Germline lookup yields CDR1 LGHNA and CDR2 YSLEER. CDR3 sequence (DNA): TGCGCCAGCAGCCTAGCTACTAGCGGGGGGACCTACGAGCAGTACTTC. Protein: CASSLATSGGTYEQYF.